This T cell receptor (beta chain) appears in the sequencing data of a study of T cell changes during pregnancy in multiple sclerosis. V lost 4 bases to trimming and J lost 4 bases; unmatched junction nucleotides: 4. Germline-derived CDR1 and CDR2 are KGHSH and LQKENI. The CDR3 contains 14 residues. TCRdb's copy holds only in-frame clones and misses some; the assay was immunoSEQ multiplex PCR. This sample yields approximately 70,000 clones, of which about 90% are seen a single time; approximately 1.5% belongs to the top ten. This sequence originates from a female donor in good health, enrolled as a control in a pregnancy study. The chain has TRBV18 and TRBJ1-5; 7 bases agree with TRBD1. The sequenced sample was peripheral blood, obtained in the second trimester of pregnancy. The CDR3: CASSLTGINQPQHF. CDR3 DNA: TGTGCCAGCTCACTGACAGGGATTAATCAGCCCCAGCATTTT.